These 18 T cell receptor beta chains came from one sample sequenced in a study of T cell responses to AZD1222 COVID-19 vaccine. Here immunoSEQ multiplex PCR was the method, and the copy in TCRdb shows in-frame clones only, minus some. Among under 110,000 clones, 90% were seen once, and the ten largest hold approximately 1.2%. Specimen: peripheral blood, collected on day 0 of AZD1222 vaccination. The receptors shown here come from an adult in good health.

This chain joins TRBV24-1 and TRBJ2-2; no clear D gene. This CDR3 is built from 15 residues. V lost 0 bases and J lost 5, with 9 bases in between. Germline loops: CDR1 KGHDR, CDR2 SFDVKD. CDR3 nucleotide sequence: TGTGCCACCAGTGATTTGGCCCCTGGGACCGGGGAGCTGTTTTTT. This encodes CATSDLAPGTGELFF.

The genes are TRBV15 and TRBJ2-3; unclear D gene. Germline CDR1 reads LNHNV; CDR2 reads YYDKDF (reference sequence). CDR3 size: 16 residues. V was pared by 5 bases and J by 2 bases, with 17 bases between. The CDR3 coding sequence is TGTGCCACCAGCTCCAGCCGCATATCGATCACAGATACGCAGTATTTT. Encoded protein: CATSSSRISITDTQYF. Full variable domain (remainder filled in from reference TRBV15 and TRBJ2-3): DAMVIQNPRYQVTQFGKPVTLSCSQTLNHNVMYWYQQKSSQAPKLLFHYYDKDFNNEADTPDNFQSRRPNTSFCFLDIRSPGLGDTAMYLCATSSSRISITDTQYFGPGTRLTVL.

The rearrangement links TRBV27 to TRBJ1-5; D possibly corresponds to TRBD1 (6 bases). The CDR3 covers 18 residues. Germline assignment: CDR1 MNHEY and CDR2 SMNVEV (reference sequence). Trimming took 4 bases from V and 0 from J, leaving 19 bases between them. The CDR3 nucleotides are TGTGCCAGCAGTTCATCATTCAGGGGACGTGGTAGCAATCAGCCCCAGCATTTT. This gives the protein CASSSSFRGRGSNQPQHF.

V usage is TRBV12-3 or TRBV12-4 and J usage is TRBJ2-1, with 11 positions matching TRBD2. The trim removed 3 bases at V and 15 bases at J, leaving 7 bases unmatched. The CDR3 consists of 13 residues. CDR3 residues: CASSLTSGAEAFF. CDR3 coding DNA: TGTGCCAGCAGTTTGACTAGCGGGGCCGAGGCGTTCTTC.

The gene calls are TRBV5-5 and TRBJ1-1; D gene uncertain. Deletions cut 4 bases from V and 11 bases from J, with 15 bases between. The CDR3 covers 12 residues. Germline-derived CDR1 and CDR2 are SGHKS and YYEKEE (reference sequence). The CDR3, as DNA: TGTGCCAGCAGCCTAGCATGGAGAGAGGCTTTCTTT. It yields the protein CASSLAWREAFF.

The chain carries TRBV28 and TRBJ1-5, with D unclear. Per the germline V gene, CDR1 is MDHEN and CDR2 is SYDVKM. There are 14 residues in the CDR3. Trimming removed 2 bases at V and 9 bases at J, with 14 bases between. CDR3 nucleotides: TGTGCCAGCAGTTTAGCGGTGCCTTCAGGGCCCCAGCATTTT. Translating gives CASSLAVPSGPQHF. Based on the CDR3 plus reference TRBV28 and TRBJ1-5, the full variable domain is DVKVTQSSRYLVKRTGEKVFLECVQDMDHENMFWYRQDPGLGLRLIYFSYDVKMKEKGDIPEGYSVSREKKERFSLILESASTNQTSMYLCASSLAVPSGPQHFGDGTRLSIL.

This rearrangement joins TRBV5-1 to TRBJ1-1; D is ambiguous. CDR3 length: 16 amino acids. The germline V and J ends were trimmed by 4 bases and 0 bases, with 16 bases remaining between them. The germline CDR1 and CDR2 sequences are SGHRS and YFSETQ. CDR3 sequence (DNA): TGCGCCAGCAGCAGTGGTCGAGACCGGGTGAACACTGAAGCTTTCTTT. Protein product: CASSSGRDRVNTEAFF. The full variable domain, completed using reference TRBV5-1 and TRBJ1-1, is KAGVTQTPRYLIKTRGQQVTLSCSPISGHRSVSWYQQTPGQGLQFLFEYFSETQRNKGNFPGRFSGRQFSNSRSEMNVSTLELGDSALYLCASSSGRDRVNTEAFFGQGTRLTVV.

This clone came up once. The chain has TRBV2 and TRBJ1-3; D gene uncertain. The V gene lost 3 bases and the J gene lost 0 bases, with 9 bases spanning the gap. The V gene's germline CDR1 is SNHLY and CDR2 FYNNEI. The CDR3 is made up of 15 amino acids. Written as DNA, the CDR3 is TGTGCCAGCAGTGAGTCCAGCGGCTCTGGAAACACCATATATTTT. This sequence encodes CASSESSGSGNTIYF.

The rearrangement links TRBV28 to TRBJ2-7; possibly TRBD2 for D (6 bases). The CDR3 is made up of 15 amino acids. Deletions cut 3 bases from V and 7 bases from J, with 19 bases between. CDR1 and CDR2 from the germline V gene are MDHEN and SYDVKM. Here the CDR3 reads CASSFSGMEGMEQYF. The CDR3 region has the DNA TGTGCCAGCAGTTTTTCAGGGATGGAGGGAATGGAGCAGTACTTC.

The J gene is TRBJ2-1, the V gene TRBV4-2; TRBD2 matches at 13 bases. V lost 0 bases, J lost 4 bases, and 0 bases stayed unmatched. The CDR3 loop spans 16 amino acids. Germline V gene data show CDR1 as LGHNA and CDR2 as YNFKEQ. For the CDR3, the DNA is TGTGCCAGCAGCCAAGAGACTAGCGGGGGGTACAATGAGCAGTTCTTC. Translating it yields CASSQETSGGYNEQFF.

The table lists this clone with a count of one. This sequence joins TRBV15 and TRBJ1-3; tentative D call: TRBD1 (5 bases). V lost 3 bases and J 2 bases, leaving 17 bases between the germline ends. Germline V gives CDR1 LNHNV, CDR2 YYDKDF (reference sequence). The CDR3 is 17 amino acids. CDR3: CATSRKRDGVTGNTIYF. The CDR3 nucleotides are TGTGCCACCAGCAGGAAGCGGGACGGAGTCACTGGAAACACCATATATTTT.

This clone was seen just once. The chain carries TRBV12-3 or TRBV12-4 and TRBJ2-7; 7 bases line up with TRBD1. The CDR3 is 12 amino acids. The J segment lost 3 bases and the V segment lost 5 bases, leaving 1 base of the junction unmatched. In DNA form, the CDR3 reads TGTGCCAGCAGTGGGACAGTCTACGAGCAGTACTTC. Translated, it gives CASSGTVYEQYF.

V is TRBV6-5 and J is TRBJ1-4, with no clear D. The germline V gene encodes CDR1 MNHEY and CDR2 SVGAGI. The CDR3 spans 14 residues. Between the trimmed V and J ends, which lost 6 bases and 3 bases, there was a span of 11 bases. Here the CDR3 DNA reads TGTGCCAGCAGGGCGGTCCGGGCTAATGAAAAACTGTTTTTT. Protein product: CASRAVRANEKLFF.

The V and J genes are TRBV7-2 and TRBJ1-2; no definite D call. Germline assignment: CDR1 SGHTA and CDR2 FQGNSA. Trimming shortened V by 1 base and J by 7 bases, and 13 bases separated the two germline ends. CDR3 length: 14 amino acids. The CDR3, as DNA: TGTGCCAGCAGCTTAGGGAGTGCTGGCGCTGGCTACACCTTC. This sequence encodes CASSLGSAGAGYTF. The complete variable domain, with remaining parts taken from reference TRBV7-2 and TRBJ1-2, reads GAGVSQSPSNKVTEKGKDVELRCDPISGHTALYWYRQSLGQGLEFLIYFQGNSAPDKSGLPSDRFSAERTGGSVSTLTIQRTQQEDSAVYLCASSLGSAGAGYTFGSGTRLTVV.

Only a few counts were recorded for this clone. The rearrangement links TRBV3-1 (or the pseudogene TRBV3-2) to TRBJ2-1, with a possible D match to TRBD2 (6 bases). Trimming removed 6 bases at V and 5 bases at J, with 14 bases between. CDR3 length: 14 amino acids. The V gene's germline CDR1 is LGHDT and CDR2 YNNKEL (reference sequence). DNA of the CDR3: TGTGCCAGCAGTTCAGTCCTAGCGAACAATGAGCAGTTCTTC. It specifies CASSSVLANNEQFF.

This clone was seen just once. This chain uses TRBV5-5 with TRBJ2-1; 9 nucleotides align to TRBD1. This CDR3 contains 16 residues. V lost 0 bases to trimming and J lost 4 bases; unmatched junction nucleotides: 5. The germline V gene has CDR1 SGHKS and CDR2 YYEKEE (reference sequence). The CDR3 here is CASSLVWTGVYNEQFF. The CDR3 bases are TGTGCCAGCAGCTTGGTCTGGACAGGGGTTTACAATGAGCAGTTCTTC. The full variable domain, rest sourced from reference TRBV5-5 and TRBJ2-1, is DAGVTQSPTHLIKTRGQQVTLRCSPISGHKSVSWYQQVLGQGPQFIFQYYEKEERGRGNFPDRFSARQFPNYSSELNVNALLLGDSALYLCASSLVWTGVYNEQFFGPGTRLTVL.

The chain links TRBV5-1 to TRBJ2-3; D is perhaps TRBD2 (7 bases). Trimming took off 4 bases at V and 2 bases at J, with 14 bases between the two ends. This CDR3 comprises 15 residues. Germline loops: CDR1 SGHRS, CDR2 YFSETQ. As DNA, the CDR3 is TGCGCCAGCAGCGGGGGGGCCCTTGTCACAGATACGCAGTATTTT. Its protein product is CASSGGALVTDTQYF.

The genes are TRBV29-1 and TRBJ2-2; 7 nucleotides match TRBD1. J was trimmed by 1 base and V by 6 bases; bases with no gene match: 5. This CDR3 has 14 amino acids. Per germline, CDR1 SQVTM and CDR2 ANQGSEA. In DNA, the CDR3 is TGCAGCGTGCTTGGACAGGTGAACACCGGGGAGCTGTTTTTT. Encoded protein: CSVLGQVNTGELFF.